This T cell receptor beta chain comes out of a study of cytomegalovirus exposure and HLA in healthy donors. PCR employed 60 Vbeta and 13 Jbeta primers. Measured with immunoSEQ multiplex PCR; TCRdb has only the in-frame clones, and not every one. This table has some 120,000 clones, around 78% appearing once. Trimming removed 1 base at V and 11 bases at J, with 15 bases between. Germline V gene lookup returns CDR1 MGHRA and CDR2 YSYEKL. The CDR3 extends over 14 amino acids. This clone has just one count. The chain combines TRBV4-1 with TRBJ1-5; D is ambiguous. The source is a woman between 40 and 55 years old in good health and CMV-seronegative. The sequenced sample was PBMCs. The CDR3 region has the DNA TGCGCCAGCAGCCAAGGGGAGTTGGATAAAGCCCAGCATTTT. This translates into CASSQGELDKAQHF.